This T cell receptor beta chain was retrieved from a study of blood T cell repertoires in COVID-19. Some clones are missing from TCRdb's copy, which holds only in-frame ones; the method was immunoSEQ multiplex PCR. The sample includes about 100,000 clones, about nine tenths seen only once; the top ten take 6.5% to 8.5%. V lost 2 bases, J lost 1 base, and 1 base stayed unmatched. The CDR3 is 14 residues long. CDR1 is SGHRS and CDR2 is YFSETQ in the germline V gene. The material sequenced was peripheral blood. The gene calls are TRBV5-1 and TRBJ1-2, with 8 bases aligning to TRBD1. The TCR was taken from a man aged 18 to 29 with COVID-19, enrolled during active disease. The CDR3 spells CASSLGQGNYGYTF. The CDR3 DNA reads TGCGCCAGCAGCTTAGGACAGGGTAACTATGGCTACACCTTC. Filled out from reference TRBV5-1 and TRBJ1-2, the complete variable domain reads KAGVTQTPRYLIKTRGQQVTLSCSPISGHRSVSWYQQTPGQGLQFLFEYFSETQRNKGNFPGRFSGRQFSNSRSEMNVSTLELGDSALYLCASSLGQGNYGYTFGSGTRLTVV.